The next 19 T cell receptor beta chains were all read from a single sample in a study of cytomegalovirus exposure and HLA in healthy donors. The PCR used 60 Vbeta and 13 Jbeta primers. Only in-frame clones appear in the TCRdb table, and some are missing; sequencing was by immunoSEQ multiplex PCR. The profile shows more than 95,000 clones, 70% to 80% of them singletons. Source material: PBMCs. Receptor source: a man aged 35 to 55 in good health and CMV-seronegative.

The rearrangement links TRBV18 to TRBJ2-4; D might be TRBD2 (5 bases). CDR3 length: 15 amino acids. The germline V and J ends were trimmed by 5 bases and 2 bases, with 13 bases remaining between them. Germline CDR1 is KGHSH and CDR2 is LQKENI. The CDR3: CASSAQGSTKNIQYF. The CDR3 DNA reads TGTGCCAGCTCAGCGCAAGGGAGCACCAAAAACATTCAGTACTTC.

The V call is TRBV6-4, the J call TRBJ2-3; D not certain. CDR3 length: 16 amino acids. Germline values: CDR1 MRHNA, CDR2 SNTAGT. V dropped 4 bases and J dropped 0 bases, with 14 bases sitting between them. The chain's CDR3 is CASSVHFTVSTDTQYF. The CDR3 region has the DNA TGTGCCAGCAGTGTCCACTTCACGGTCAGCACAGATACGCAGTATTTT.

The genes are TRBV5-4 and TRBJ1-1; 9 positions agree with TRBD1. CDR3 length equals 14 residues. Losses at the gene ends were 4 bases for V and 4 bases for J; bases not matched to a gene: 5. CDR1 and CDR2 from the germline V gene are SGHNT and YYREEE (reference sequence). CDR3 region: CASSLDRGSTEAFF. The DNA of the CDR3 is TGTGCCAGCAGCCTGGACAGGGGTAGCACTGAAGCTTTCTTT.

The chain combines TRBV2 with TRBJ2-2, with D possibly being TRBD2 (6 bases). Trimming cost V 4 bases and J 1 base, with 10 bases left between them. Germline V lookup: CDR1 SNHLY, CDR2 FYNNEI. The CDR3 length is 15 residues. The CDR3 here is CASSVTRENTGELFF. For the CDR3, the DNA is TGTGCCAGCAGTGTGACGCGGGAGAACACCGGGGAGCTGTTTTTT.

The V gene is TRBV4-1, the J gene TRBJ1-1; D gene unclear. Per germline, CDR1 MGHRA and CDR2 YSYEKL. V gave up 0 bases and J gave up 5 bases, with 13 bases separating them. The CDR3 is made up of 15 amino acids. This CDR3 reads CASSQEDWLGTEAFF. In DNA form, the CDR3 reads TGCGCCAGCAGCCAAGAGGACTGGCTGGGAACTGAAGCTTTCTTT.

J is TRBJ2-7 and V is TRBV5-6, with D possibly TRBD2 on 6 matching bases. Trimming took 2 bases from V and 3 from J, leaving 12 bases between them. This CDR3 comprises 14 residues. Germline CDR1 and CDR2: SGHDT and YYEEEE. CDR3 in DNA: TGTGCCAGCAGCTTAGGGGACTCCCTCTACGAGCAGTACTTC. Translating it yields CASSLGDSLYEQYF.

The V gene is TRBV2, the J gene TRBJ1-5; D uncertain. This CDR3 is 15 amino acids long. Trimming removed 1 base from V and 1 base from J, with 8 bases in between. Germline CDR1 SNHLY, CDR2 FYNNEI. The CDR3 nucleotides read TGTGCCAGCAGTGAAGGGGCAGCCAGCAATCAGCCCCAGCATTTT. This gives the protein CASSEGAASNQPQHF.

V usage is TRBV19 and J usage is TRBJ1-2; D is unresolved. Trimming stripped 1 base from V and 7 bases from J, with 7 bases between. Germline V gene data show CDR1 as LNHDA and CDR2 as SQIVND (reference sequence). The CDR3 covers 12 residues. CDR3 bases: TGTGCCAGTAGTATAGGGGAGCGTGGCTACACCTTC. Its translation: CASSIGERGYTF.

The rearrangement links TRBV5-1 to TRBJ2-1; D possibly corresponds to TRBD2 (7 bases). Germline CDR1 and CDR2: SGHRS and YFSETQ. Trimming stripped 4 bases from V and 9 bases from J, with 23 bases between. The CDR3 length is 16 residues. CDR3 nucleotides: TGCGCCAGCAGCCCCGGAGTGGGGGGGGCCGGGGGTGAGCAGTTCTTC. It specifies CASSPGVGGAGGEQFF.

On this clone: Germline and junction disagree at one end, which may indicate a read error. The J gene is TRBJ1-1, the V gene TRBV12-5; D remains unclear. The germline V gene encodes CDR1 LGHNT and CDR2 FRNRAP. The CDR3 sequence is 12 residues long. CDR3 protein: CASGLLEGASLF. The CDR3 DNA reads TGTGCTAGTGGTTTGTTGGAGGGCGCAAGCCTATTT.

The V and J genes are TRBV9 and TRBJ1-5, with D uncertain. V was clipped by 0 bases and J by 1 base, with 8 bases between them. The CDR3 has 15 amino acids. Germline CDR1 reads SGDLS; CDR2 reads YYNGEE. The CDR3 DNA follows: TGTGCCAGCAGCGTAGGCCGGGGAAGCAATCAGCCCCAGCATTTT. Its translation: CASSVGRGSNQPQHF.

This rearrangement joins TRBV7-6 to TRBJ2-3, with TRBD2 matching over 9 bases. The CDR3 totals 17 residues. V dropped 4 bases and J dropped 1; count of bases not matched to a gene: 9. Germline CDR1 SGHVS, CDR2 FNYEAQ. The CDR3 DNA reads as TGTGCCAGCAGCTCCAGCGCGTCTAGCGGGGGCACAGATACGCAGTATTTT. It translates to CASSSSASSGGTDTQYF.

This chain links TRBV4-3 with TRBJ1-1; D possibly corresponds to TRBD1 (6 bases). CDR3 length: 15 residues. Germline CDR1 and CDR2: LGHNA and YSLEER. The germline V and J ends were trimmed by 4 bases and 2 bases, with 14 bases remaining between them. The CDR3 DNA reads TGCGCCAGCAGCCCCAGGGGAGTCGCTAACACTGAAGCTTTCTTT. It is translated as CASSPRGVANTEAFF.

The chain uses TRBV5-1 and TRBJ1-4, with D maybe TRBD1 (5 bases). V was trimmed by 3 bases and J by 8 bases, leaving 17 bases between them. Germline CDR1 is SGHRS and CDR2 is YFSETQ. CDR3 length: 15 amino acids. In DNA, the CDR3 is TGCGCCAGCAGCTCGAACCGGGACCGGGAGGAAAAACTGTTTTTT. This sequence encodes CASSSNRDREEKLFF.

The chain combines TRBV29-1 with TRBJ2-3; 12 bases line up with TRBD2. CDR3 size: 17 residues. The V segment lost 3 bases and the J segment 4 bases; nucleotides outside the gene matches: 11. The germline V gene has CDR1 SQVTM and CDR2 ANQGSEA. This CDR3 reads CSVERASGRAFADTQYF. The CDR3 region has the DNA TGCAGCGTTGAGCGGGCTAGCGGGAGGGCTTTCGCAGATACGCAGTATTTT.

The chain carries TRBV30 and TRBJ2-1; the match to TRBD2 covers 7 bases. Germline V gene data show CDR1 as GTSNPN and CDR2 as SVGIG (reference sequence). There are 14 residues in the CDR3. V gave up 1 base and J gave up 8 bases; unmatched junction bases: 8. Written as DNA, the CDR3 is TGTGCCTGGAGTGGGGGTCGGGAGGTCGATGAGCAGTTCTTC. Amino acids: CAWSGGREVDEQFF. The entire variable domain, with the rest obtained from reference TRBV30 and TRBJ2-1, is as follows: SQTIHQWPATLVQPVGSPLSLECTVEGTSNPNLYWYRQAAGRGLQLLFYSVGIGQISSEVPQNLSASRPQDRQFILSSKKLLLSDSGFYLCAWSGGREVDEQFFGPGTRLTVL.

Of note for this clone: At one of its ends the junction is not consistent with the germline gene, which may arise from a read error. This chain links TRBV6-5 with TRBJ2-7, with D unclear. In germline, CDR1 is MNHEY, CDR2 SVGAGI. This CDR3 spans 12 amino acids. The CDR3 DNA sequence: TGTGCCAGCAGTTTCCCCCGGCAGCCGCTAGACTTC. This encodes CASSFPRQPLDF.

The chain links TRBV5-4 to TRBJ2-7; the match to TRBD2 covers 15 bases. CDR1 and CDR2 from the germline V gene are SGHNT and YYREEE (reference sequence). Trimming removed 4 bases from V and 0 bases from J; junction bases left unmatched: 14. The CDR3 runs 20 residues. The CDR3 protein is CASSPPGLAGGPPSSYEQYF. The CDR3 coding sequence is TGTGCCAGCAGCCCCCCGGGACTAGCGGGAGGTCCACCAAGCTCCTACGAGCAGTACTTC. Full variable domain (outside the CDR3, taken from reference TRBV5-4 and TRBJ2-7): ETGVTQSPTHLIKTRGQQVTLRCSSQSGHNTVSWYQQALGQGPQFIFQYYREEENGRGNFPPRFSGLQFPNYSSELNVNALELDDSALYLCASSPPGLAGGPPSSYEQYFGPGTRLTVT.

The rearrangement joins TRBV29-1 to TRBJ2-7, with D maybe TRBD2 (6 bases). The V and J ends lost 4 bases and 0 bases respectively, with 10 bases between them. This CDR3 has 13 amino acids. Germline CDR1 SQVTM, CDR2 ANQGSEA. The DNA of the CDR3 is TGCAGCGTTGTCCCTAGCGCCTCCTACGAGCAGTACTTC. Translation: CSVVPSASYEQYF.